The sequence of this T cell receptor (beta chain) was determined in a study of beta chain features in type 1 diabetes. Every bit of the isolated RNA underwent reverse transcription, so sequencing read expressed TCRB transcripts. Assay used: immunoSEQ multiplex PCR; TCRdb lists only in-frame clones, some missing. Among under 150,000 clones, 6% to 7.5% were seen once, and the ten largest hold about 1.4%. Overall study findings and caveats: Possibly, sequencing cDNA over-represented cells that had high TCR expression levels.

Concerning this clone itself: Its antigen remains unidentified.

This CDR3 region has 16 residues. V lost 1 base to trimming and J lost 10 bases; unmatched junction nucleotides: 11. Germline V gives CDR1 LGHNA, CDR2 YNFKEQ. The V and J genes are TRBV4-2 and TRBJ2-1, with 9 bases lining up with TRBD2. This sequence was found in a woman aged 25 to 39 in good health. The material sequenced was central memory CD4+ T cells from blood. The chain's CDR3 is CASSQGGAGGPREQFF. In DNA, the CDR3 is TGTGCCAGCAGCCAAGGAGGGGCGGGAGGGCCTCGGGAGCAGTTCTTC.